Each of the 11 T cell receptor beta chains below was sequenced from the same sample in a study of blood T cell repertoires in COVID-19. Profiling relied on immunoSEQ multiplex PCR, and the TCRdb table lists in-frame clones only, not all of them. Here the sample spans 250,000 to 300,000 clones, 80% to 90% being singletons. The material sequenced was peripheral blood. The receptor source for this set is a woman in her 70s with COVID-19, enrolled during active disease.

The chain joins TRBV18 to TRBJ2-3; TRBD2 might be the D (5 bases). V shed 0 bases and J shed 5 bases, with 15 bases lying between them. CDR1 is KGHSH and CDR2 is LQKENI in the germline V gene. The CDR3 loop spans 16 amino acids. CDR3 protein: CASSPPSMGSGDTQYF. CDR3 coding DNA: TGTGCCAGCTCACCACCGTCTATGGGGAGCGGAGATACGCAGTATTTT. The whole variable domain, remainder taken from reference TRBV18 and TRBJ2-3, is NAGVMQNPRHLVRRRGQEARLRCSPMKGHSHVYWYRQLPEEGLKFMVYLQKENIIDESGMPKERFSAEFPKEGPSILRIQQVVRGDSAAYFCASSPPSMGSGDTQYFGPGTRLTVL.

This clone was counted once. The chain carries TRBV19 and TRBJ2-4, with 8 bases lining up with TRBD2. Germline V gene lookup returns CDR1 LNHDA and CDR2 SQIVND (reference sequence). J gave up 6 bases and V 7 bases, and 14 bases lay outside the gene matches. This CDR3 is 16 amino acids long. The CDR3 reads CASMEGSGGRRNIQYF. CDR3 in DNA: TGTGCCAGTATGGAAGGGAGCGGGGGAAGGAGAAACATTCAGTACTTC.

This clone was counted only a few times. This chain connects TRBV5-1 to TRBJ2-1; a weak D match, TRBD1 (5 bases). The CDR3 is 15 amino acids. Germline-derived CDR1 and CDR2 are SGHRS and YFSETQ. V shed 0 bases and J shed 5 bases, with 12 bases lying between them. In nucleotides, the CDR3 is TGCGCCAGCAGCTTGGAGGGGTCCCCAAACAATGAGCAGTTCTTC. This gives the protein CASSLEGSPNNEQFF.

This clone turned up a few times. CDR3 residues: CASSYETQAQPQHF. CDR3 nucleotides: TGTGCCAGCAGTTACGAAACCCAGGCCCAGCCCCAGCATTTT. The V and J genes are TRBV6-6 and TRBJ1-5; D unclear. The V gene's germline CDR1 is MNHNY and CDR2 SVGAGI (reference sequence). The CDR3 sequence is 14 residues long. The ends were cut back, 2 bases at V and 7 bases at J, with 12 bases in the middle.

The CDR3 coding sequence is TGTGGGCCTCAGTCATCTAACACTGAAGCTTTCTTT. As protein: CGPQSSNTEAFF. The chain employs TRBV28 and TRBJ1-1; D is undetermined. Germline V CDR1 and CDR2: MDHEN, SYDVKM. CDR3 size: 12 residues.

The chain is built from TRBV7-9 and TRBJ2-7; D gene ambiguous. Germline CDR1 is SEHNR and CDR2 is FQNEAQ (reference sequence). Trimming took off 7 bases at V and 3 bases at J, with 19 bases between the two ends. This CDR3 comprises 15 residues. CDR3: CASTNRVLGDYEQYF. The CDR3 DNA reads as TGTGCCAGCACCAATCGGGTCTTAGGAGACTACGAGCAGTACTTC.

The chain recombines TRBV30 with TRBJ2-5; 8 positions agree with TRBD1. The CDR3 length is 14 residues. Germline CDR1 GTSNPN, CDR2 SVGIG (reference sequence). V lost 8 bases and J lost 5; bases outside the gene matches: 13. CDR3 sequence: CAGLTGQGPETQYF. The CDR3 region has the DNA TGTGCCGGGTTGACCGGACAGGGCCCGGAGACCCAGTACTTC.

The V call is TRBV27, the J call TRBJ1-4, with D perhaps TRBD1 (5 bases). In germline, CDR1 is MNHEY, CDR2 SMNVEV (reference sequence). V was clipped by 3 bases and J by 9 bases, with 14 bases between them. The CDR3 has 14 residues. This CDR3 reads CASSFWGEGKKLFF. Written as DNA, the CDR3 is TGTGCCAGCAGTTTTTGGGGGGAGGGGAAAAAACTGTTTTTT.

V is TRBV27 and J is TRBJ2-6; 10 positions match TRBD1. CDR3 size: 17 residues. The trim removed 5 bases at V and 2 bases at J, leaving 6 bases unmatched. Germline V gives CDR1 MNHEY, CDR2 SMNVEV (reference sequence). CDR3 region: CASSPGTGVPGANVLTF. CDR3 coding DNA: TGTGCCAGCAGTCCCGGGACAGGGGTGCCTGGGGCCAACGTCCTGACTTTC.

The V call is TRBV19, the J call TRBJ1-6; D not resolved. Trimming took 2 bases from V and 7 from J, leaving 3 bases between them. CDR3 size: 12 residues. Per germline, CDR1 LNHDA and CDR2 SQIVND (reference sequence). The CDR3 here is CASSIQNSPLHF. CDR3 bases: TGTGCCAGTAGTATACAAAATTCACCCCTCCACTTT. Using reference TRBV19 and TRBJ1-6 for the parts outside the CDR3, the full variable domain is DGGITQSPKYLFRKEGQNVTLSCEQNLNHDAMYWYRQDPGQGLRLIYYSQIVNDFQKGDIAEGYSVSREKKESFPLTVTSAQKNPTAFYLCASSIQNSPLHFGNGTRLTVT.

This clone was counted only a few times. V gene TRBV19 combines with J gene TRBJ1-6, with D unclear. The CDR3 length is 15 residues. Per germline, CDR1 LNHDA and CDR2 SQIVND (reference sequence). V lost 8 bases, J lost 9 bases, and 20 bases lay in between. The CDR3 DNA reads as TGTGCCAGTGGACCTACGTTCCGGGAGTTTTCACCCCTCCACTTT. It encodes CASGPTFREFSPLHF.